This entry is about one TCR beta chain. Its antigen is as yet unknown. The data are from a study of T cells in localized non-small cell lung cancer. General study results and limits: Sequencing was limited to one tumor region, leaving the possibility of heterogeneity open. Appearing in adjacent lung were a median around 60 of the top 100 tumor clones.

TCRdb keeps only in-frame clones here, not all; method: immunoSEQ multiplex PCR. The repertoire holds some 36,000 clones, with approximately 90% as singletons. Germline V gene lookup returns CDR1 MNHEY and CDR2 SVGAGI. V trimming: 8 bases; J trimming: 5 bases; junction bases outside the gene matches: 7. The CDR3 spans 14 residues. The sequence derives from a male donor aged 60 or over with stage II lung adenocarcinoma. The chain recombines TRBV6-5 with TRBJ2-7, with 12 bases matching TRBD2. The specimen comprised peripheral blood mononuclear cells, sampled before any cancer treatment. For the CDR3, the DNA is TGTGCCAGCGGTCTAGCGGGAGGGCGTAACGAGCAGTACTTC. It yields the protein CASGLAGGRNEQYF.